Following are 14 T cell receptor beta chains from one sample sequenced in a study of T cells expressing NK-cell markers. For each CDR3 protein, TCRdb gives one entry from its re-call of the 5' RACE reads, without DNA. Recorded for this sample: approximately 550,000 distinct CDR3 sequences. Sequences were obtained from blood T cells: a sorted CD56 or NKG2C T cell subset, CD4+ or CD8+ T cells, or bulk PBMC T cells (not recorded which). Receptors originate from a man aged 18 to 30 in good health.

This chain connects TRBV12-3 or TRBV12-4 to TRBJ2-5; the TRBD1 assignment by TCRdb is unverifiable without DNA. There are 16 residues in the CDR3. The CDR3 spells CASSGTRDTEQETQYF.

This rearrangement joins TRBV25-1 to TRBJ1-5; TCRdb's D call, TRBD1, is unchecked because there is no DNA. The CDR3 covers 14 residues. Germline V lookup: CDR1 MGHDK, CDR2 SYGVNS. The CDR3 reads CASSETGFNQPQHF.

This sequence joins TRBV11-2 and TRBJ2-1; lacking DNA, the TRBD2 call made by TCRdb goes unchecked. Germline V gene sequence: CDR1 SGHAT, CDR2 FQNNGV. This CDR3 is 17 amino acids long. This CDR3 is CASSLDRASQHYNEQFF.

This sequence joins TRBV24-1 and TRBJ2-5; checking the TCRdb D call of TRBD1 is not possible without DNA. Germline V gene sequence: CDR1 KGHDR, CDR2 SFDVKD. The CDR3 consists of 13 residues. The CDR3 loop is CATAPRTKETQYF.

The CDR3 sequence is CSAVNVPASIYDEQFF. This chain uses TRBV20-1 with TRBJ2-1; TCRdb designates TRBD1, a call that cannot be tested without DNA. CDR3 length: 16 amino acids. Germline assignment: CDR1 DFQATT and CDR2 SNEGSKA (reference sequence).

The chain recombines TRBV30 with TRBJ2-1; lacking DNA, the TRBD1 call made by TCRdb goes unchecked. CDR3 size: 12 residues. Germline lookup yields CDR1 GTSNPN and CDR2 SVGIG (reference sequence). The chain's CDR3 is CAWSVLMGTSFF.

This rearrangement joins TRBV5-1 to TRBJ1-3. The CDR3 loop spans 13 amino acids. Germline CDR1 and CDR2: SGHRS and YFSETQ. The CDR3: CASSQDSGNTIYF.

The gene calls are TRBV5-6 and TRBJ1-1; TCRdb outputs TRBD1, but without DNA this stays unchecked. Germline CDR1 is SGHDT and CDR2 is YYEEEE. The CDR3 length is 13 residues. CDR3 in amino acids: CASSPGTGISAFF.

V usage is TRBV20-1 and J usage is TRBJ1-5. Germline CDR1 reads DFQATT; CDR2 reads SNEGSKA (reference sequence). CDR3 length: 14 amino acids. The CDR3 region is CSAKAAEGNQPQHF.

The chain couples TRBV4-3 to TRBJ2-1; TCRdb names TRBD1, which stays unverified in the absence of DNA. The CDR3 runs to 17 residues. Germline V CDR1 and CDR2: LGHNA, YSLEER. This chain's CDR3 is CASSQDLTGPSYNEQFF.

The chain joins TRBV9 to TRBJ1-3. The CDR3 loop spans 16 amino acids. Germline assignment: CDR1 SGDLS and CDR2 YYNGEE. CDR3 loop: CASSVSEIISGNTIYF.

The chain joins TRBV4-2 to TRBJ2-3. CDR3 length: 17 residues. CDR1 and CDR2 (germline): LGHNA, YNFKEQ. The CDR3 is CASSPARPQSSTDTQYF.

This sequence joins TRBV5-6 and TRBJ1-2; the TCRdb D gene call, TRBD1, has no DNA to confirm it. The CDR3 extends over 14 amino acids. Germline V gives CDR1 SGHDT, CDR2 YYEEEE. CDR3 region: CASSFGTDRDGYTF.

This sequence joins TRBV30 and TRBJ2-7. Germline CDR1 GTSNPN, CDR2 SVGIG (reference sequence). This CDR3 has 12 amino acids. CDR3 loop: CAWSNPRFVQYF.